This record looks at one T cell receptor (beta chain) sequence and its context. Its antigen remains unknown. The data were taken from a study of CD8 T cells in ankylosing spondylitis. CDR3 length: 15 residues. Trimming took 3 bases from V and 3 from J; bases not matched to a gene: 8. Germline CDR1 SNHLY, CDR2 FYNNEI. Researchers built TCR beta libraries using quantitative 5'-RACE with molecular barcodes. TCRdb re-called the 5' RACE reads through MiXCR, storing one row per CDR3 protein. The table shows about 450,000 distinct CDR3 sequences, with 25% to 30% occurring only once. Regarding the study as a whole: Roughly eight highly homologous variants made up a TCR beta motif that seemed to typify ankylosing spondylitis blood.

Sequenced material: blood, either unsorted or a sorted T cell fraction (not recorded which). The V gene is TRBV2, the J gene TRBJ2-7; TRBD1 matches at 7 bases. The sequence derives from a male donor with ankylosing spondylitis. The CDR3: CASSDVHRGRYEQYV. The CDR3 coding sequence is TGTGCCAGCAGTGATGTTCACAGGGGCCGCTACGAGCAGTACGTC.